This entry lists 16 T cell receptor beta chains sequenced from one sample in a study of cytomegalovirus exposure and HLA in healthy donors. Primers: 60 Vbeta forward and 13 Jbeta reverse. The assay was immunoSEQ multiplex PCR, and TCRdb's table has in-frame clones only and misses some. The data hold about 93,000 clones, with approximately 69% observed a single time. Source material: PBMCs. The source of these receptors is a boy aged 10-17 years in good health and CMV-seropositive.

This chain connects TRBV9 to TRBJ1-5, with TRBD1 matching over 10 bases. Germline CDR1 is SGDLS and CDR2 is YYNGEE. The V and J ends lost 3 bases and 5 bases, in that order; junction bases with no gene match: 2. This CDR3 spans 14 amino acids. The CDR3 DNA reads TGTGCCAGCAGCGAGACAGGGGGCTATCAGCCCCAGCATTTT. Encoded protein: CASSETGGYQPQHF.

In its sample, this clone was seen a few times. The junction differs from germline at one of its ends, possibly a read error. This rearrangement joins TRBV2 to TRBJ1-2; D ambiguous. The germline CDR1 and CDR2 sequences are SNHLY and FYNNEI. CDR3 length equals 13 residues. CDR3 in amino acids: CASSERADYGYPF. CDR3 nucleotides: TGTGCCAGCAGTGAAAGGGCGGACTATGGCTACCCCTTC.

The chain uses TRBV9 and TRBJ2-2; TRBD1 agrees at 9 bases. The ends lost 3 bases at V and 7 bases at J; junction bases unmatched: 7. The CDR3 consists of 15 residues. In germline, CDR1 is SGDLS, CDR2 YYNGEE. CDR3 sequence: CASSDRTGAGGELFF. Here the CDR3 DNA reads TGTGCCAGCAGCGACAGGACAGGGGCCGGCGGGGAGCTGTTTTTT.

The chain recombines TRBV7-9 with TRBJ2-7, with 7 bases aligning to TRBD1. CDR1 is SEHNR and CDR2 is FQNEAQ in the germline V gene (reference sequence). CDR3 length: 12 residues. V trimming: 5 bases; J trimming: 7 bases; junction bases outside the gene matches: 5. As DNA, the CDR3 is TGTGCCAGCAGCCTCACAGGGGATGAGCAGTACTTC. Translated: CASSLTGDEQYF.

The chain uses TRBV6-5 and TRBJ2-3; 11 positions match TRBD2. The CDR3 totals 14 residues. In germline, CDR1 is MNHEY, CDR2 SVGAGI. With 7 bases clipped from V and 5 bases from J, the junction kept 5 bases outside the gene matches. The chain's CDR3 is CASKLAGAGDTQYF. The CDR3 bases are TGTGCCAGCAAACTAGCGGGGGCGGGAGATACGCAGTATTTT.

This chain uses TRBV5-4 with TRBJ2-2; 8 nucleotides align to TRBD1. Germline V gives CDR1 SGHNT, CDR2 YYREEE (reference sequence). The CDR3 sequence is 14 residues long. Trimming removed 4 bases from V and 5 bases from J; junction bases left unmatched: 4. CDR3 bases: TGTGCCAGCAGCCGGACAGGGTATACCGGGGAGCTGTTTTTT. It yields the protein CASSRTGYTGELFF.

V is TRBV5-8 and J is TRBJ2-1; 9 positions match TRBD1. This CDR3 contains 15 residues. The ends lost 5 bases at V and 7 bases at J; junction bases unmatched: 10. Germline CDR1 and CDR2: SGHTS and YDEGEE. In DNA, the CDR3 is TGTGCCAGCAGTCCCGGGACAGGGACGGATAATGAGCAGTTCTTC. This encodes CASSPGTGTDNEQFF. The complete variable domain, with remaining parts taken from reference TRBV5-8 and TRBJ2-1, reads EAGVTQSPTHLIKTRGQQATLRCSPISGHTSVYWYQQALGLGLQFLLWYDEGEERNRGNFPPRFSGRQFPNYSSELNVNALELEDSALYLCASSPGTGTDNEQFFGPGTRLTVL.

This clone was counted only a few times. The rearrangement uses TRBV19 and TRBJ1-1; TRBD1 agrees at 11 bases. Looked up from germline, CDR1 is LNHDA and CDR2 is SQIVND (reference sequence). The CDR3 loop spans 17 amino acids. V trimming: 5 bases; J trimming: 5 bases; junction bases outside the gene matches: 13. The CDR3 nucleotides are TGTGCCAGTAGTCCCCGGACAGGGGGCGCCAGAGGTACTGAAGCTTTCTTT. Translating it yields CASSPRTGGARGTEAFF.

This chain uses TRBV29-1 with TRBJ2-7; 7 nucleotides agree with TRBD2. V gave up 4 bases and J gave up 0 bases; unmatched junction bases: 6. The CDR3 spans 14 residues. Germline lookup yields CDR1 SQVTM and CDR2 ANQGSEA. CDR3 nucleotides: TGCAGCGTTGTTGGCGGGGGTTCCTCCTACGAGCAGTACTTC. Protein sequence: CSVVGGGSSYEQYF.

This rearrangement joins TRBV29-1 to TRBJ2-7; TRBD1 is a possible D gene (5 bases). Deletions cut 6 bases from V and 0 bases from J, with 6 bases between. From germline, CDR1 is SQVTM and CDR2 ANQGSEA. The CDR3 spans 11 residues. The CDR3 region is CSVTGSYEQYF. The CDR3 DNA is TGCAGCGTAACAGGCTCCTACGAGCAGTACTTC.

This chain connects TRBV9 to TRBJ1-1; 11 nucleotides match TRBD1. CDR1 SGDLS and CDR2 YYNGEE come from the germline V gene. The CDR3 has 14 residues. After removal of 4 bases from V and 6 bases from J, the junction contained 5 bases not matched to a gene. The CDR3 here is CASSPRTGGSEAFF. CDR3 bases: TGTGCCAGCAGCCCGCGGACAGGGGGCTCTGAAGCTTTCTTT.

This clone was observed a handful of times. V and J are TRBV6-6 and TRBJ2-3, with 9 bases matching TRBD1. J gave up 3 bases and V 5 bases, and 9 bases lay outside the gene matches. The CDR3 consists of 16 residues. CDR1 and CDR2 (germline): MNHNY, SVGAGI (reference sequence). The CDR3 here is CASSLIQGARTDTQYF. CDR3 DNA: TGTGCCAGCAGTCTCATACAGGGGGCGCGGACAGATACGCAGTATTTT.

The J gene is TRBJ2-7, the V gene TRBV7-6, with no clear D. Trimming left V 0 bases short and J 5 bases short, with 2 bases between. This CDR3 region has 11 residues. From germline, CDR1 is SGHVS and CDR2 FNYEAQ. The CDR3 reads CASSLADEQYF. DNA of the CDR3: TGTGCCAGCAGCTTAGCCGACGAGCAGTACTTC.

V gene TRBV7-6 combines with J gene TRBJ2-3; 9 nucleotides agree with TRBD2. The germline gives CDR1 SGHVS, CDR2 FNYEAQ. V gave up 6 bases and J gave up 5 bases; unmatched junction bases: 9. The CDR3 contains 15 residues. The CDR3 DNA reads TGTGCCAGCAGACTGGGGGCGGGGGGGCAAGATACGCAGTATTTT. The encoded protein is CASRLGAGGQDTQYF. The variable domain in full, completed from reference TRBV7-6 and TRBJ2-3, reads GAGVSQSPRYKVTKRGQDVALRCDPISGHVSLYWYRQALGQGPEFLTYFNYEAQQDKSGLPNDRFSAERPEGSISTLTIQRTEQRDSAMYRCASRLGAGGQDTQYFGPGTRLTVL.

Here the CDR3 reads CASSYGLGYEQYF. The CDR3 DNA is TGTGCCAGCAGTTACGGACTTGGCTACGAGCAGTACTTC. The rearrangement links TRBV2 to TRBJ2-7; a weak D match, TRBD2 (5 bases). This CDR3 has 13 amino acids. The V end was cut by 5 bases, the J end by 3 bases, with 11 bases between. CDR1 and CDR2 (germline): SNHLY, FYNNEI.

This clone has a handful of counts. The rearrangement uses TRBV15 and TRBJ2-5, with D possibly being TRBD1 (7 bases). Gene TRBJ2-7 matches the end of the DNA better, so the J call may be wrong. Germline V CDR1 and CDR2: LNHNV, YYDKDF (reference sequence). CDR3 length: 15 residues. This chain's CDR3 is CATSREAGGLYEQYF. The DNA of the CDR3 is TGTGCCACCAGCAGAGAGGCAGGGGGACTGTACGAGCAGTACTTC.